The 5 T cell receptor beta chains below all came from one sample that was sequenced in a study of blood T cell repertoires in COVID-19. Data came from immunoSEQ multiplex PCR; TCRdb stores just in-frame clones and leaves some out. The sample lists 300,000 to 350,000 clones; approximately 90% were seen once. Input material: PBMCs or T cells enriched from blood (not recorded which). The receptors were sampled from a woman between 18 and 30 years old who had recovered from COVID-19.

V and J are TRBV4-3 and TRBJ1-5, with 9 positions matching TRBD1. In germline, CDR1 is LGHNA, CDR2 YSLEER. V lost 1 base and J lost 7; bases outside the gene matches: 2. CDR3 length: 14 amino acids. This chain's CDR3 is CASSQATGGQPQHF. In DNA, the CDR3 is TGCGCCAGCAGCCAAGCGACAGGGGGGCAGCCCCAGCATTTT.

The V gene is TRBV15, the J gene TRBJ1-6; 7 bases line up with TRBD1. The CDR3 has 17 residues. Trimming took 0 bases from V and 0 from J; bases not matched to a gene: 2. Looked up from germline, CDR1 is LNHNV and CDR2 is YYDKDF (reference sequence). The CDR3 DNA follows: TGTGCCACCAGCAGAGATCGGGACAGCTCCTATAATTCACCCCTCCACTTT. This gives the protein CATSRDRDSSYNSPLHF.

The CDR3 loop is CASSPINGRASSSYNEQFF. For the CDR3, the DNA is TGTGCCAGCAGTCCGATCAACGGGAGGGCCAGTAGCTCCTACAATGAGCAGTTCTTC. V usage is TRBV28 and J usage is TRBJ2-1, with 8 bases identical to TRBD2. Germline V lookup: CDR1 MDHEN, CDR2 SYDVKM. V trimming: 5 bases; J trimming: 0 bases; junction bases outside the gene matches: 15. The CDR3 runs 19 residues.

The chain is built from TRBV7-8 and TRBJ2-5, with D possibly TRBD2 on 5 matching bases. This CDR3 contains 16 residues. Germline assignment: CDR1 SGHVS and CDR2 FQNEAQ. V was trimmed by 5 bases and J by 4 bases, leaving 20 bases between them. The CDR3 is CASSARVWPSVETQYF. CDR3 sequence (DNA): TGTGCCAGCAGCGCGAGGGTTTGGCCGAGCGTAGAGACCCAGTACTTC.

The chain recombines TRBV7-2 with TRBJ2-5, with 9 bases aligning to TRBD2. With 5 bases clipped from V and 1 base from J, the junction kept 8 bases outside the gene matches. Germline V lookup: CDR1 SGHTA, CDR2 FQGNSA. The length of the CDR3 is 16 residues. The CDR3 loop reads CASSMRLAVIQETQYF. The CDR3 bases are TGTGCCAGCAGCATGCGACTAGCGGTTATCCAAGAGACCCAGTACTTC.